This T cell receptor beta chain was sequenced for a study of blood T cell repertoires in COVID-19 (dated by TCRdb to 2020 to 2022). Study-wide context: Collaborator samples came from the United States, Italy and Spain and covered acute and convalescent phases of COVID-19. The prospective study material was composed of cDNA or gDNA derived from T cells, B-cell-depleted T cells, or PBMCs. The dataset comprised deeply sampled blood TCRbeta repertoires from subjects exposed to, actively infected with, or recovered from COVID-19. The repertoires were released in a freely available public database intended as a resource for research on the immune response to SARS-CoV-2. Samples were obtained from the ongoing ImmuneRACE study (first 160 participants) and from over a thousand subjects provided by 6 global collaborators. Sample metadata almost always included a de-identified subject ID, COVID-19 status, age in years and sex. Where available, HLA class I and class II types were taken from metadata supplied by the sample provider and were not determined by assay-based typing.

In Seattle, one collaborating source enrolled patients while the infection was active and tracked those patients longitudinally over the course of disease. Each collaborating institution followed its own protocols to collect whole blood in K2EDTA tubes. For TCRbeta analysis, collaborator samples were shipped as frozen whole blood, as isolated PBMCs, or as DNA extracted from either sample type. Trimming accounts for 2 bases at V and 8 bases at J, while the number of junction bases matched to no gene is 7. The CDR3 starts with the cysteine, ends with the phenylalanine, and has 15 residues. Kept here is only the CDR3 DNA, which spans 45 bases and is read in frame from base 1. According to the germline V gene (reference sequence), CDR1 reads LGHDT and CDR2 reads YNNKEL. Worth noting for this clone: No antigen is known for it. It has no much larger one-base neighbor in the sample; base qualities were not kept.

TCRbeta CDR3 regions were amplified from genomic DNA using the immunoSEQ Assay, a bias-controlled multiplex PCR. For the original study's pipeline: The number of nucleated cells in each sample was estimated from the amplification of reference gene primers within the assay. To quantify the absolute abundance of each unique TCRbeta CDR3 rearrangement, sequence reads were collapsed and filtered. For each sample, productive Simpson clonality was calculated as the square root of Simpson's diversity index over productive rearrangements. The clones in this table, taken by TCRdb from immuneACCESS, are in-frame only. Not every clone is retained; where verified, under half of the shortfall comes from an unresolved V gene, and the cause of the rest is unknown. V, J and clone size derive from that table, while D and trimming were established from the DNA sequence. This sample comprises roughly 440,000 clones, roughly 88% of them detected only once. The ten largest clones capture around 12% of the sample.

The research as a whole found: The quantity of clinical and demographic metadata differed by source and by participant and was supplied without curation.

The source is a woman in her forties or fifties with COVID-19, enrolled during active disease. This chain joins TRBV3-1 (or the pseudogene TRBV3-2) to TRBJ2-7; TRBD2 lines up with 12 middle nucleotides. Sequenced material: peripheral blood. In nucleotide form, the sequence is TGTGCCAGCAGCCAACCGGGACTAGCGGGTATGAAGCAGTACTTC. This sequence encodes CASSQPGLAGMKQYF.